This section outlines one TCR beta chain sequence together with its context. The data originate from a study of blood T cell repertoires in COVID-19. Study summary: Spain, Italy and the United States supplied samples that represented acute and convalescent COVID-19.

CDR1 and CDR2 (germline): MRHNA, SNTAGT. The V and J ends lost 5 bases and 9 bases respectively, with 14 bases between them. The CDR3 is 13 amino acids. Profiled with immunoSEQ multiplex PCR; TCRdb holds only in-frame clones, not every one. The repertoire has a few hundred thousand clones, around 88% of them found once; the top ten carry roughly 14%. This TCR came from a woman aged 70-85 years with COVID-19, enrolled during active disease. The J gene is TRBJ2-1, the V gene TRBV6-4; perhaps TRBD2 as D (5 bases). The sequenced material came from peripheral blood. The CDR3 loop reads CASSNPGRGEQFF. The CDR3 DNA is TGTGCCAGCAGTAATCCAGGTCGGGGTGAGCAGTTCTTC.